This T cell receptor (beta chain) was captured by sequencing in a study of long-term antiretroviral therapy in people with HIV. Study-level findings and limits: Control repertoires displayed wider CDR3 length ranges than the HIV repertoires.

Every specimen provided about 0.9-11 million cryopreserved PBMC before DNA extraction took place. Points on this clone: Its antigen is unknown.

The V end was cut by 6 bases, the J end by 4 bases, with 6 bases between. The CDR3 extends over 11 amino acids. The germline V gene encodes CDR1 MNHEY and CDR2 SVGAGI. Runs used v3.0 of the immunoSEQ assay and were done at survey level. Only in-frame clones appear in the TCRdb table, and some are missing; sequencing was by immunoSEQ multiplex PCR. The sample lists about 43,000 clones, around nine tenths seen once, with approximately 5% in the top ten. This sequence joins TRBV6-5 and TRBJ2-5, with unresolved D. The sequencing here drew on unsorted PBMCs, taken 0.1 years before starting antiretroviral therapy. The receptor was isolated from a woman aged 45-60 years with HIV. The CDR3 sequence is CASRNRETQYF. The CDR3 region has the DNA TGTGCCAGCAGGAATAGAGAGACCCAGTACTTC.